Following are 2 T cell receptor beta chains from one sample sequenced in a study of T cells in Graves' hyperthyroidism and ophthalmopathy. The source material, RNA transcripts, was used to amplify TCR beta CDR3 regions. Primed by the HTBI set, a first-round RT-PCR was run on the TCR CDR3. TCRdb fed the multiplex PCR reads into MiXCR, producing one record per CDR3 protein. The repertoire holds some 370,000 distinct CDR3 sequences, over 13% seen once, with 25% to 30% in the top ten. Sequenced material: blood. These receptors were taken from a man aged 45-65 years with Graves' ophthalmopathy.

In its sample, this clonotype was seen many times. The chain is built from TRBV20-1 and TRBJ1-5; D is uncertain. Trimming left V 0 bases short and J 0 bases short, with 9 bases between. Germline V gene lookup returns CDR1 DFQATT and CDR2 SNEGSKA (reference sequence). The CDR3 runs to 15 residues. The CDR3, as DNA: TGCAGTGCTAGAGAGGTGGCAAATAGCAATCAGCCCCAGCATTTT. Its translation: CSAREVANSNQPQHF.

A few counts support this clonotype. The rearrangement joins TRBV3-1 to TRBJ2-3, with 9 bases matching TRBD2. The CDR3 is made up of 21 amino acids. The V and J ends lost 1 base and 0 bases, in that order; junction bases with no gene match: 17. In germline, CDR1 is LGHDT, CDR2 YNNKEL (reference sequence). The CDR3 DNA follows: TGTGCCAGCAGCCAAGTCTTCTGGACTAGCGCCTCAATTCCTAGCACAGATACGCAGTATTTT. It codes for CASSQVFWTSASIPSTDTQYF.